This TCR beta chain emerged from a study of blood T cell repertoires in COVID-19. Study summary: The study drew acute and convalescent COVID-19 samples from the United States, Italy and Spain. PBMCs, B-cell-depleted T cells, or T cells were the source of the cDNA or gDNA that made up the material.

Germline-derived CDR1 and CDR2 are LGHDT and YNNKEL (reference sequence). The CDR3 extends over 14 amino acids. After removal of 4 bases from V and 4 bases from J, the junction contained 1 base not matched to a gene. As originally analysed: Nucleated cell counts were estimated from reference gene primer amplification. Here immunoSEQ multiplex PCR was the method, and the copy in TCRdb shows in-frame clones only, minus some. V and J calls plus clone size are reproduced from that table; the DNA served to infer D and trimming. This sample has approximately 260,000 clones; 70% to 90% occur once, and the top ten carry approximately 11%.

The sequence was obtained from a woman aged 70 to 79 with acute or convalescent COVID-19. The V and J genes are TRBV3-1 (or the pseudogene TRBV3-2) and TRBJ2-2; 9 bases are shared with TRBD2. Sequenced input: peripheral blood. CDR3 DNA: TGTGCCAGCAGCCGGCGGGGGGGCACCGGGGAGCTGTTTTTT. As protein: CASSRRGGTGELFF.